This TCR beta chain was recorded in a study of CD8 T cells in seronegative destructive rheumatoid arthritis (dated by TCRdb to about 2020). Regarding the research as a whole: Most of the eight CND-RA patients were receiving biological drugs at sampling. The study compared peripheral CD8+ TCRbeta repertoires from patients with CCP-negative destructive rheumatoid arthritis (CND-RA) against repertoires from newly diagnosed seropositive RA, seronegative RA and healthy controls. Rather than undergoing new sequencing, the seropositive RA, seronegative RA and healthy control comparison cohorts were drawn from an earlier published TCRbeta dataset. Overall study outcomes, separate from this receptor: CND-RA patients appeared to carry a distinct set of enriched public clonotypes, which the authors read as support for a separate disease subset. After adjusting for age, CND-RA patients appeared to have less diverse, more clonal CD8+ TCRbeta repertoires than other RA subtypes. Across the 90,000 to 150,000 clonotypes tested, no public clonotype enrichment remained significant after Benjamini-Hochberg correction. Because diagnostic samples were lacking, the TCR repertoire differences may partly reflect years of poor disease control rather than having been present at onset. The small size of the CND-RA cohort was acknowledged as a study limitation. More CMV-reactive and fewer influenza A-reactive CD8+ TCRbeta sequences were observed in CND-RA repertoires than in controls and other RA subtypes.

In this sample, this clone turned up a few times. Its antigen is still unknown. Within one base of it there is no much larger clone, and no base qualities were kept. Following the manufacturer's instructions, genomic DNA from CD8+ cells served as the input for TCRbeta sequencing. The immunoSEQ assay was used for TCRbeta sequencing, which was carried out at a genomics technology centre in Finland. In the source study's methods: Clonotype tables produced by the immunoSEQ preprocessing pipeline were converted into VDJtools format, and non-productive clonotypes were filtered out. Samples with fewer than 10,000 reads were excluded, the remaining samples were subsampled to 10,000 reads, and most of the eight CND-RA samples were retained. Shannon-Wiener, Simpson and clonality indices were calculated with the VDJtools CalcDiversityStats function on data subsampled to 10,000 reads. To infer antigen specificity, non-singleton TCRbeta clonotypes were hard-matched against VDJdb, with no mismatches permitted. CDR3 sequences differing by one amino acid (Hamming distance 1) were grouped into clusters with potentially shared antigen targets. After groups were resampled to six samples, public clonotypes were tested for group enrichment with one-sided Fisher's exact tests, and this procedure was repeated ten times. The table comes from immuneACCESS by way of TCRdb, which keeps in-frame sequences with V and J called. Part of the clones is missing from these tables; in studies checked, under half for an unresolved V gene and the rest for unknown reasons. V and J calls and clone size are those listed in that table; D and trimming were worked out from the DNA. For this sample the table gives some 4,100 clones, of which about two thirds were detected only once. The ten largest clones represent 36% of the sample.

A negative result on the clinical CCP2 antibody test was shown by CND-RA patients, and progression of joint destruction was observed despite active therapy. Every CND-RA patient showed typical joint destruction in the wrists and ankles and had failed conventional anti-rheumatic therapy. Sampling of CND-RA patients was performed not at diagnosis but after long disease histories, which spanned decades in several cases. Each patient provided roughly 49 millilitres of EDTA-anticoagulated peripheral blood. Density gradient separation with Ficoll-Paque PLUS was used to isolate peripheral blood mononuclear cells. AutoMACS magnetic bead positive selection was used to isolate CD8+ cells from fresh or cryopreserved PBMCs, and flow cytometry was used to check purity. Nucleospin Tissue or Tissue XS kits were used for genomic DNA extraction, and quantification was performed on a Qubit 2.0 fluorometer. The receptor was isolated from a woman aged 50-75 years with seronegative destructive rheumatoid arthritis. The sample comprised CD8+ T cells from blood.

The DNA sequence is TGTGCCAGCAGCCAAGAAGTAGCCGGGAGCACAGATACGCAGTATTTT. The translation is CASSQEVAGSTDTQYF. Here the chain combines TRBV4-2 and TRBJ2-3, with the D gene too uncertain to name. The germline V gene provides CDR1 LGHNA and CDR2 YNFKEQ. The CDR3 contains 16 residues, cysteine and phenylalanine counted. The only DNA kept is the CDR3, 48 bases in frame from the first base. Trimming removed 0 bases from V and 0 bases from J, leaving 10 bases between the germline ends.